Each of the 31 T cell receptor beta chains below was sequenced from the same sample in a study of cytomegalovirus exposure and HLA in healthy donors. The PCR had 60 Vbeta and 13 Jbeta primers. Clones were read by immunoSEQ multiplex PCR, and TCRdb kept only the in-frame ones, dropping some. This repertoire shows about 120,000 clones, around 63% found once; its top ten account for more than 8.5%. Specimen: PBMCs. The source of these receptors is a man aged 35-49 years in good health and CMV-seropositive.

The rearrangement links TRBV18 to TRBJ1-5; the match to TRBD1 covers 10 bases. The CDR3 is 16 amino acids. Germline lookup yields CDR1 KGHSH and CDR2 LQKENI. Trimming took 6 bases from V and 0 from J; bases not matched to a gene: 5. The CDR3 DNA sequence: TGTGCCAGCTCGTCGGACAGGGGGAATAGCAATCAGCCCCAGCATTTT. This encodes CASSSDRGNSNQPQHF.

The rearrangement links TRBV19 to TRBJ2-2; TRBD1 might be the D (6 bases). Trimming shortened V by 6 bases and J by 5 bases, and 7 bases separated the two germline ends. The CDR3 extends over 12 amino acids. Germline loops: CDR1 LNHDA, CDR2 SQIVND (reference sequence). CDR3 DNA sequence: TGTGCCAGTAGCGGGACAACCGGGGAGCTGTTTTTT. Amino acid sequence: CASSGTTGELFF. Supplemented by reference TRBV19 and TRBJ2-2, the full variable domain reads DGGITQSPKYLFRKEGQNVTLSCEQNLNHDAMYWYRQDPGQGLRLIYYSQIVNDFQKGDIAEGYSVSREKKESFPLTVTSAQKNPTAFYLCASSGTTGELFFGEGSRLTVL.

The chain has TRBV19 and TRBJ1-5; TRBD1 matches at 9 bases. With 11 bases clipped from V and 4 bases from J, the junction kept 6 bases outside the gene matches. The CDR3 contains 13 residues. In germline, CDR1 is LNHDA, CDR2 SQIVND (reference sequence). CDR3 sequence (DNA): TGTGCCGGGGGACAGGGTCCAAATCAGCCCCAGCATTTT. It specifies CAGGQGPNQPQHF.

CDR3 in DNA: TGTGCCAGCAGCATCACAGGGAATGAGCAGTTCTTC. It encodes CASSITGNEQFF. The V gene is TRBV5-4, the J gene TRBJ2-1, with D perhaps matching TRBD1 (6 bases). Germline values: CDR1 SGHNT, CDR2 YYREEE (reference sequence). The CDR3 loop spans 12 amino acids. V was shortened by 4 bases and J by 7 bases, with 9 bases between the two germline ends.

V is TRBV18 and J is TRBJ1-5; D may be TRBD1 (5 bases). This CDR3 has 14 residues. The germline CDR1 and CDR2 sequences are KGHSH and LQKENI. Trimming removed 3 bases from V and 3 bases from J, with 9 bases in between. DNA for the CDR3: TGTGCCAGCTCACCTGACAGTTCCAATCAGCCCCAGCATTTT. This encodes CASSPDSSNQPQHF.

V is TRBV7-2 and J is TRBJ2-3; D is unresolved. The germline gives CDR1 SGHTA, CDR2 FQGNSA. There are 14 residues in the CDR3. Trimming took off 1 base at V and 5 bases at J, with 10 bases between the two ends. In nucleotides, the CDR3 is TGTGCCAGCAGCTTAGAAATACTCCGAGATACGCAGTATTTT. The encoded protein is CASSLEILRDTQYF.

The chain carries TRBV4-1 and TRBJ2-1; D is unclear. Germline V gene sequence: CDR1 MGHRA, CDR2 YSYEKL. With 5 bases removed from V and 0 bases from J, the gap between germline ends came to 11 bases. The CDR3 spans 15 residues. The CDR3 nucleotides are TGCGCCAGCAGCAGGCCGGAGAGCTCCTACAATGAGCAGTTCTTC. Protein sequence: CASSRPESSYNEQFF.

J is TRBJ2-7 and V is TRBV18; 11 nucleotides line up with TRBD1. The CDR3 is 15 residues long. Germline CDR1 is KGHSH and CDR2 is LQKENI. V lost 2 bases, J lost 3 bases, and 3 bases stayed unmatched. The CDR3, as DNA: TGTGCCAGCTCACCAGGGGACAGGGGGAGCTACGAGCAGTACTTC. Its protein product is CASSPGDRGSYEQYF. Supplemented by reference TRBV18 and TRBJ2-7, the full variable domain reads NAGVMQNPRHLVRRRGQEARLRCSPMKGHSHVYWYRQLPEEGLKFMVYLQKENIIDESGMPKERFSAEFPKEGPSILRIQQVVRGDSAAYFCASSPGDRGSYEQYFGPGTRLTVT.

J is TRBJ2-4 and V is TRBV5-4; 7 bases are a match to TRBD2. From germline, CDR1 is SGHNT and CDR2 YYREEE (reference sequence). Trimming removed 4 bases from V and 0 bases from J; junction bases left unmatched: 7. The CDR3 sequence is 16 residues long. CDR3 sequence: CASSPGGLLAKNIQYF. In nucleotides, the CDR3 is TGTGCCAGCAGCCCGGGGGGTTTACTAGCCAAAAACATTCAGTACTTC.

The J gene is TRBJ1-6, the V gene TRBV5-6, with D perhaps TRBD1 (6 bases). Germline loops: CDR1 SGHDT, CDR2 YYEEEE. The CDR3 length is 17 residues. V lost 3 bases, J lost 0 bases, and 13 bases lay in between. The CDR3 reads CASSSRTESSYNSPLHF. For the CDR3, the DNA is TGTGCCAGCAGCTCCCGGACAGAGAGCTCCTATAATTCACCCCTCCACTTT.

This chain uses TRBV6-5 with TRBJ2-4; D is unclear. Germline values: CDR1 MNHEY, CDR2 SVGAGI. The V gene lost 4 bases and the J gene lost 0 bases, with 10 bases spanning the gap. The CDR3 covers 15 residues. The CDR3 loop is CASSLSKLAKNIQYF. The DNA of the CDR3 is TGTGCCAGCAGTTTGAGCAAACTAGCCAAAAACATTCAGTACTTC.

This clone was seen a few times. J is TRBJ1-3 and V is TRBV19, with D tentatively TRBD1 (5 bases). CDR1 and CDR2 (germline): LNHDA, SQIVND (reference sequence). V lost 3 bases and J 3 bases, leaving 18 bases between the germline ends. This CDR3 has 17 residues. DNA for the CDR3: TGTGCCAGTAGTATCTCAGGGACTCCGGGACTTGGAAACACCATATATTTT. It translates to CASSISGTPGLGNTIYF. The variable domain in full, with the rest retrieved from reference TRBV19 and TRBJ1-3, is DGGITQSPKYLFRKEGQNVTLSCEQNLNHDAMYWYRQDPGQGLRLIYYSQIVNDFQKGDIAEGYSVSREKKESFPLTVTSAQKNPTAFYLCASSISGTPGLGNTIYFGEGSWLTVV.

This clone was counted between two and nine times. This chain joins TRBV28 and TRBJ1-1; 7 bases are a match to TRBD1. Germline assignment: CDR1 MDHEN and CDR2 SYDVKM. V was pared by 0 bases and J by 3 bases, with 4 bases of the junction left unmatched. This CDR3 spans 15 amino acids. This CDR3 reads CASSLWDRTDTEAFF. The CDR3 DNA follows: TGTGCCAGCAGTTTATGGGACAGGACCGACACTGAAGCTTTCTTT.

This chain's CDR3 is CASSYGLPGMNTEAFF. The CDR3 region has the DNA TGTGCCAGCAGTTACGGGTTACCAGGAATGAACACTGAAGCTTTCTTT. The rearrangement links TRBV6-5 to TRBJ1-1, with D unresolved. Trimming pared 2 bases from V and 0 bases from J, leaving 13 bases between. From germline, CDR1 is MNHEY and CDR2 SVGAGI. This CDR3 region has 16 residues.

The chain has TRBV6-6 and TRBJ1-2; the D gene is possibly TRBD1 (6 bases). V lost 0 bases, J lost 6 bases, and 14 bases lay in between. Per germline, CDR1 MNHNY and CDR2 SVGAGI (reference sequence). This CDR3 has 15 residues. DNA of the CDR3: TGTGCCAGCAGTTACTCGACGGCGCAGGGGAATGGCTACACCTTC. It translates to CASSYSTAQGNGYTF.

J is TRBJ2-3 and V is TRBV14, with TRBD1 as a possible D gene (5 bases). In germline, CDR1 is SGHDN, CDR2 FVKESK. The CDR3 sequence is 13 residues long. V was pared by 4 bases and J by 1 base, with 6 bases between. CDR3 sequence reads: CASSPQGTDTQYF. The CDR3 DNA reads as TGTGCCAGCAGCCCACAGGGCACAGATACGCAGTATTTT.

The V gene is TRBV7-3, the J gene TRBJ2-7; 10 nucleotides agree with TRBD1. CDR3 length: 15 residues. Germline CDR1 is SGHTA and CDR2 is FQGTGA. With V trimmed by 6 bases and J by 2 bases, 7 bases remained unmatched. As DNA, the CDR3 is TGTGCCAGCAGGCCGACCGGGACAGGGGCCTACGAGCAGTACTTC. Amino acid sequence: CASRPTGTGAYEQYF.

The rearrangement uses TRBV6-5 and TRBJ2-2, with TRBD2 matching over 7 bases. The CDR3 has 15 amino acids. The trim removed 8 bases at V and 2 bases at J, leaving 8 bases unmatched. Germline V lookup: CDR1 MNHEY, CDR2 SVGAGI. The CDR3: CASYTGGYNTGELFF. The CDR3 coding sequence is TGTGCCAGCTACACGGGGGGTTATAACACCGGGGAGCTGTTTTTT.

This clone came up a few times. This chain joins TRBV4-3 and TRBJ1-3; no reliable D call. V was clipped by 6 bases and J by 0 bases, with 18 bases between them. The CDR3 has 17 amino acids. The germline V gene has CDR1 LGHNA and CDR2 YSLEER. The CDR3 reads CASSMVAAPFSGNTIYF. CDR3 in DNA: TGCGCCAGCAGTATGGTGGCTGCCCCTTTCTCTGGAAACACCATATATTTT.

This clone was seen just once. This chain joins TRBV14 and TRBJ1-1; D uncertain. Germline V gene lookup returns CDR1 SGHDN and CDR2 FVKESK. The V gene lost 6 bases and the J gene lost 1 base, with 9 bases spanning the gap. This CDR3 spans 13 amino acids. The CDR3 region is CASSLQRNTEAFF. In DNA form, the CDR3 reads TGTGCCAGCAGTTTACAAAGGAACACTGAAGCTTTCTTT.

J is TRBJ1-2 and V is TRBV6-5, with D perhaps TRBD1 (6 bases). Trimming removed 8 bases from V and 5 bases from J, with 18 bases in between. The CDR3 spans 14 residues. From germline, CDR1 is MNHEY and CDR2 SVGAGI. The CDR3 spells CASGIQGGKYGYTF. The CDR3 nucleotides are TGTGCCAGCGGGATACAGGGCGGCAAGTATGGCTACACCTTC.

This clone was seen a single time. This sequence joins TRBV6-5 and TRBJ2-7; 7 bases line up with TRBD1. The ends lost 6 bases at V and 3 bases at J; junction bases unmatched: 8. CDR1 is MNHEY, CDR2 SVGAGI, per germline. This CDR3 spans 14 amino acids. The CDR3 protein is CASSYGTASYEQYF. CDR3 coding DNA: TGTGCCAGCAGCTACGGGACAGCAAGCTACGAGCAGTACTTC.

V usage is TRBV29-1 and J usage is TRBJ2-5, with 10 bases lining up with TRBD1. Germline V CDR1 and CDR2: SQVTM, ANQGSEA. V gave up 6 bases and J gave up 4 bases; unmatched junction bases: 11. CDR3 length: 15 amino acids. The CDR3, as DNA: TGCAGCGTCGCCGCCTATGGGACAGGGGCAGAGACCCAGTACTTC. This encodes CSVAAYGTGAETQYF.

The CDR3 sequence: CASSRIRTGGAYEQYF. The CDR3 region has the DNA TGTGCCAGCAGCCGAATACGGACAGGGGGCGCATACGAGCAGTACTTC. V usage is TRBV14 and J usage is TRBJ2-7; TRBD1 matches at 11 bases. Germline V lookup: CDR1 SGHDN, CDR2 FVKESK. Trimming removed 4 bases from V and 4 bases from J; junction bases left unmatched: 9. There are 16 residues in the CDR3.

This clone came up once. V gene TRBV7-9 combines with J gene TRBJ1-5, with D perhaps matching TRBD1 (5 bases). V shed 8 bases and J shed 0 bases, with 14 bases lying between them. CDR1 and CDR2 (germline): SEHNR, FQNEAQ (reference sequence). The CDR3 runs 15 residues. CDR3 sequence (DNA): TGTGCCAGCTCCGACGGGGGGTATAGCAATCAGCCCCAGCATTTT. It is translated as CASSDGGYSNQPQHF.

The gene calls are TRBV7-2 and TRBJ2-5, with 7 bases aligning to TRBD1. In germline, CDR1 is SGHTA, CDR2 FQGNSA. V lost 2 bases to trimming and J lost 4 bases; unmatched junction nucleotides: 4. CDR3 length equals 14 residues. The CDR3 protein is CASSLRTGRETQYF. The CDR3 bases are TGTGCCAGCAGCTTAAGGACAGGTAGAGAGACCCAGTACTTC.

J is TRBJ2-1 and V is TRBV19; the match to TRBD2 covers 8 bases. CDR1 LNHDA and CDR2 SQIVND come from the germline V gene (reference sequence). The CDR3 covers 15 residues. V dropped 1 base and J dropped 8; count of bases not matched to a gene: 7. CDR3 sequence: CASSIVGTSSHEQFF. DNA of the CDR3: TGTGCCAGTAGTATAGTTGGGACTAGTTCCCATGAGCAGTTCTTC.

The V gene is TRBV2, the J gene TRBJ2-5; D is uncertain. Germline V lookup: CDR1 SNHLY, CDR2 FYNNEI. The ends were cut back, 4 bases at V and 2 bases at J, with 8 bases in the middle. The CDR3 has 13 residues. CDR3 sequence reads: CASSVGRQETQYF. CDR3 DNA sequence: TGTGCCAGCAGTGTGGGCAGACAAGAGACCCAGTACTTC.

This clone has a single count. The V and J genes are TRBV28 and TRBJ2-1; 15 bases fit TRBD2. Germline V gene lookup returns CDR1 MDHEN and CDR2 SYDVKM. The CDR3 loop spans 19 amino acids. Germline trimming cut 5 bases from V and 7 bases from J; bases unmatched to any gene: 15. The CDR3 DNA reads as TGTGCCAGCAGTGGACTAGCGGGAGGGCTTATCGGAGCCCTAAATGAGCAGTTCTTC. Protein: CASSGLAGGLIGALNEQFF.

This chain connects TRBV10-3 to TRBJ1-1; 9 nucleotides match TRBD1. This CDR3 contains 14 residues. CDR1 ENHRY and CDR2 SYGVKD come from the germline V gene. Trimming removed 5 bases from V and 7 bases from J; junction bases left unmatched: 8. Written as DNA, the CDR3 is TGTGCCATCAGTCGTCAACAGGGGGCGTTTGAAGCTTTCTTT. Protein sequence: CAISRQQGAFEAFF.

V usage is TRBV10-3 and J usage is TRBJ1-6; the match to TRBD1 covers 7 bases. This CDR3 contains 14 residues. Germline CDR1 ENHRY, CDR2 SYGVKD. With 6 bases clipped from V and 5 bases from J, the junction kept 4 bases outside the gene matches. CDR3 DNA: TGTGCCATCAGATTGGGACAGAATAATTCACCCCTCCACTTT. Protein: CAIRLGQNNSPLHF.